The 16 T cell receptor beta chains below come from one sample, sequenced in a study of molecular identifiers for immune sequencing clone quantification. TCRdb analysed the PCR reads with MiXCR anew, one entry per CDR3 protein. The table shows roughly 100,000 distinct CDR3 sequences, with under 40% occurring only once. Specimen: naive CD8+ T cells from blood, with Jurkat cell RNA spiked in. Subset denoted: FACS-sorted CD8+CD4-CCR7+CD45RA+ naive T cells. The receptors come from a human donor in good health. Some libraries in this study had Jurkat cell RNA spiked in.

In the case of this clonotype: At one boundary the junction diverges from the germline segment, which might be a read error. The V and J genes are TRBV9 and TRBJ1-3; 12 nucleotides match TRBD1. Per the germline V gene, CDR1 is SGDLS and CDR2 is YYNGEE. This CDR3 is built from 17 residues. The CDR3 here is CASSERGQGASGSTIYF. CDR3 nucleotides: TGTGCCAGCAGCGAGAGGGGACAGGGGGCTTCGGGAAGCACCATATATTTT.

This clonotype showed up many times. This chain joins TRBV28 and TRBJ2-4; D uncertain. CDR3 length: 12 residues. CDR1 MDHEN and CDR2 SYDVKM come from the germline V gene. The V end was cut by 2 bases, the J end by 1 base, with 0 bases between. CDR3 residues: CASSLAKNIQYF. CDR3 nucleotide sequence: TGTGCCAGCAGTTTAGCCAAAAACATTCAGTACTTC.

This clonotype has a count of ten or more. The chain is built from TRBV19 and TRBJ2-2; unclear D gene. The CDR3 loop spans 11 amino acids. The V end was cut by 6 bases, the J end by 6 bases, with 5 bases between. Germline-derived CDR1 and CDR2 are LNHDA and SQIVND (reference sequence). The CDR3 sequence: CASSSPGELFF. The DNA of the CDR3 is TGTGCCAGTAGCAGTCCCGGGGAGCTGTTTTTT.

About this clonotype itself: The junction shows a germline mismatch at one end, possibly a read error. This chain joins TRBV12-3 or TRBV12-4 and TRBJ2-3; 8 nucleotides match TRBD2. This CDR3 contains 16 residues. The CDR3 spells CASSPPPGGRSDAQYF. DNA for the CDR3: TGTGCCAGCAGCCCCCCCCCCGGCGGGAGGTCAGATGCGCAGTATTTT.

In its sample, this clonotype was seen many times. This sequence joins TRBV7-8 and TRBJ2-7; D may be TRBD1 (5 bases). Between the trimmed V and J ends, which lost 5 bases and 13 bases, there was a span of 24 bases. The CDR3 covers 14 residues. Germline CDR1 is SGHVS and CDR2 is FQNEAQ. The CDR3 is CASSAQPTSGSDYF. CDR3 bases: TGTGCCAGCAGCGCCCAGCCTACCTCAGGGTCGGACTACTTC.

This clonotype was picked up many times. The rearrangement joins TRBV6-2 or TRBV6-3 to TRBJ2-3; D is uncertain. V was cut by 2 bases and J by 1 base, with 7 bases left in between. CDR3 size: 14 residues. The germline CDR1 and CDR2 sequences are MNHEY and SVGEGT. In nucleotides, the CDR3 is TGTGCCAGCAGTTACGTGGCGGGCACAGATACGCAGTATTTT. This encodes CASSYVAGTDTQYF.

This chain connects TRBV15 to TRBJ1-5; D is perhaps TRBD1 (5 bases). CDR1 and CDR2 from the germline V gene are LNHNV and YYDKDF (reference sequence). V lost 8 bases and J lost 7, with 15 bases in between. There are 13 residues in the CDR3. This CDR3 is CATRGGAGQPQHF. DNA for the CDR3: TGTGCCACCCGGGGTGGGGCAGGACAGCCCCAGCATTTT.

This clonotype has more than one count but fewer than ten. This rearrangement joins TRBV4-2 to TRBJ2-7; no clear D gene. V shed 5 bases and J shed 1 base, with 12 bases lying between them. In germline, CDR1 is LGHNA, CDR2 YNFKEQ. The CDR3 has 14 residues. The CDR3 DNA sequence: TGTGCCAGCAGCTATACATCCGAGTCCTACGAGCAGTACTTC. As protein: CASSYTSESYEQYF.

This clonotype was seen ten or more times. V usage is TRBV29-1 and J usage is TRBJ2-1; D call uncertain. This CDR3 has 15 amino acids. With 1 base removed from V and 6 bases from J, the gap between germline ends came to 16 bases. The germline gives CDR1 SQVTM, CDR2 ANQGSEA. The CDR3 DNA follows: TGCAGCGTTGAAGGAGGCGGCAGTGCAGGCAATGAGCAGTTCTTC. Translation: CSVEGGGSAGNEQFF.

The chain employs TRBV9 and TRBJ1-1; a possible D gene is TRBD1 (5 bases). The CDR3 has 14 residues. The V and J ends lost 3 bases and 1 base respectively, with 10 bases between them. Looked up from germline, CDR1 is SGDLS and CDR2 is YYNGEE. CDR3 region: CASSGWGENTEAFF. Written as DNA, the CDR3 is TGTGCCAGCAGCGGATGGGGGGAGAACACTGAAGCTTTCTTT.

V gene TRBV18 combines with J gene TRBJ2-7; D is unclear. V lost 3 bases and J lost 2, with 8 bases in between. Germline CDR1 KGHSH, CDR2 LQKENI. This CDR3 contains 13 residues. This chain's CDR3 is CASSPPLTYEQYF. The CDR3 DNA follows: TGTGCCAGCTCACCCCCCCTGACCTACGAGCAGTACTTC.

As regards this clonotype: A much larger clone sits a single nucleotide away, making a read error possible. The chain joins TRBV13 to TRBJ1-4; D call uncertain. Germline-derived CDR1 and CDR2 are PRHDT and FYEKMQ (reference sequence). The CDR3 is made up of 11 amino acids. The CDR3 is CASSLGEILFF. The CDR3 DNA follows: TGTGCCAGCAGCTTAGGCGAAATACTGTTTTTT. The full variable domain, completed using reference TRBV13 and TRBJ1-4, is AAGVIQSPRHLIKEKRETATLKCYPIPRHDTVYWYQQGPGQDPQFLISFYEKMQSDKGSIPDRFSAQQFSDYHSELNMSSLELGDSALYFCASSLGEILFFGSGTQLSVL.

Concerning this clonotype itself: Because it lacks the conserved phenylalanine or tryptophan at the end, this CDR3 is likely a read error. The chain carries TRBV7-8 and TRBJ2-1; 9 bases line up with TRBD2. V trimming: 5 bases; J trimming: 6 bases; junction bases outside the gene matches: 8. The CDR3 is 15 residues long. CDR1 is SGHVS, CDR2 FQNEAQ, per germline. CDR3 bases: TGTGCCAGCAGCCCTATGGCGGGGGGGACCAATGAGCAGTTCTAC. This codes for CASSPMAGGTNEQFY.

This clonotype was counted a few times. V is TRBV20-1 and J is TRBJ1-5; D unresolved. CDR1 DFQATT and CDR2 SNEGSKA come from the germline V gene (reference sequence). The CDR3 loop spans 12 amino acids. Between the trimmed V and J ends, which lost 5 bases and 4 bases, there was a span of 9 bases. The CDR3 nucleotides read TGCAGTGCTTCGGACGGGAATCAGCCCCAGCATTTT. This encodes CSASDGNQPQHF.

This clonotype came up once. Since a much larger clone is just one base distant, this may be a read error. This sequence joins TRBV6-5 and TRBJ2-4; TRBD1 or TRBD2 may be the D gene (6 bases each). This CDR3 has 16 residues. Looked up from germline, CDR1 is MNHEY and CDR2 is SVGAGI. The CDR3 sequence is CASSLHRELAKSIQYF. DNA for the CDR3: TGTGCCAGCAGTCTCCACAGGGAACTAGCCAAAAGCATTCAGTACTTC.

The chain joins TRBV23-1 to TRBJ2-7; D may be TRBD1 (6 bases). TRBV23-1 is identified as an open reading frame with a role that is uncertain. The V and J ends lost 0 bases and 6 bases respectively, with 21 bases between them. The CDR3 contains 17 residues. CDR3 residues: CASSQSYNRQVVCEQYF. In nucleotides, the CDR3 is TGCGCCAGCAGTCAATCGTATAACCGACAGGTCGTTTGCGAGCAGTACTTC.